This T cell receptor beta chain came from a study of T-cell memory formation after mild COVID-19. Whole-study results and caveats: Memory sampled before infection contained some responding clones, suggesting cross-reactive memory joined. The study found contracting CD4+ clones mainly in CM and EM and contracting CD8+ clones in EMRA.

The CDR3 has 10 residues. Trimming left V 5 bases short and J 5 bases short, with 4 bases between. CDR1 is SGHRS and CDR2 is YFSETQ in the germline V gene. In TCRdb, the 5' RACE reads were re-called with MiXCR into one record per CDR3 protein. This table holds around 250,000 distinct CDR3 sequences, 9.4% found once. This clonotype was found many times. Its cognate antigen is unknown. The TCR sequence derives from a man younger than 35 who had mild COVID-19 (a few samples of this study predate the infection). Cell type and time point are not known. The sequenced material came from PBMCs or a T cell subset sorted from them (not recorded which). The rearrangement joins TRBV5-1 to TRBJ2-5; D call uncertain. The CDR3 is CASSAETQYF. CDR3 DNA sequence: TGCGCCAGCAGTGCCGAGACCCAGTACTTC.